One and the same sample provided the 3 T cell receptor beta chains below, sequenced in a study of OX40 agonist ivuxolimab in advanced cancers. The table came from immunoSEQ multiplex PCR; TCRdb's copy has only in-frame clones and leaves some out. The sample shows tens of thousands of clones, roughly 84% of them seen only once. Sequencing was performed on CD4+ or CD8+ T cells sorted from blood, taken in a trial of the OX40 agonist ivuxolimab. These receptors all come from an adult with an advanced solid tumor such as melanoma, head and neck, liver or kidney cancer.

The chain employs TRBV28 and TRBJ2-3, with TRBD2 identical over 9 bases. The germline gives CDR1 MDHEN, CDR2 SYDVKM. V dropped 4 bases and J dropped 1; count of bases not matched to a gene: 3. This CDR3 contains 15 residues. CDR3 residues: CASSYGGRGTDTQYF. DNA for the CDR3: TGTGCCAGCAGTTATGGCGGGAGGGGCACAGATACGCAGTATTTT.

The chain joins TRBV19 to TRBJ1-1; 8 nucleotides match TRBD1. The germline gives CDR1 LNHDA, CDR2 SQIVND (reference sequence). This CDR3 region has 15 residues. Unmatched junction bases numbered 11, after V lost 6 bases and J lost 5 bases. The CDR3 loop is CASSPLQGGVTEAFF. DNA of the CDR3: TGTGCCAGTAGCCCCTTACAGGGGGGGGTTACTGAAGCTTTCTTT.

The J gene is TRBJ2-1, the V gene TRBV6-5; a possible D gene is TRBD2 (5 bases). Trimming took off 7 bases at V and 6 bases at J, with 10 bases between the two ends. Per the germline V gene, CDR1 is MNHEY and CDR2 is SVGAGI. This CDR3 is built from 12 residues. CDR3 coding DNA: TGTGCCAGCACCCGGGGAAGCAATGAGCAGTTCTTC. This sequence encodes CASTRGSNEQFF.